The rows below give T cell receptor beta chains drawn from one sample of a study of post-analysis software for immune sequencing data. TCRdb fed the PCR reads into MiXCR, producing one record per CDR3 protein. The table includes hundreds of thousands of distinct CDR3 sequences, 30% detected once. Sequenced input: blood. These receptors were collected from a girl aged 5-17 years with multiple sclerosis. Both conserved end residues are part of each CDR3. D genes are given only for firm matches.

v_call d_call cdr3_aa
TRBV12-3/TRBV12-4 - CASRRTAATEAFF
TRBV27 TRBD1 CASSLTGDNEQFF
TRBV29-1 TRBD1 CSVAGTGNGYTF
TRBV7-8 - CASSLGGNRDYGTEAFF
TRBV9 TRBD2 CASSVGTSGTNEQYF
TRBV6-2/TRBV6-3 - CASSGPGSYGYTF
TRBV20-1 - CSAIRQASNQPQHF
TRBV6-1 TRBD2 CASSGGTSEMGTQYF
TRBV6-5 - CASMIREGGQPQHF
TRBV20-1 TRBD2 CSATTGLAGALGDTDTQYF
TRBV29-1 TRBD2 CSVAGGTLAGGDEQYF
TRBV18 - CASSPGGAEQFF
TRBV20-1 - CSATWTGFRAGAGGGIGEQFF
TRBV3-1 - CASSLREATEAFF
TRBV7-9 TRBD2 CASSLSLAGGTHNEQFF
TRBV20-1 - CSARDPDGPGGPLHF
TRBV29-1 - CSVEPVSNEQFF
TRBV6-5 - CASSRDGEKLFF
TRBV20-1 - CSAPGPTAVNYGYTF
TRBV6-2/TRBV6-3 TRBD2 CASSYSRASGSADTQYF
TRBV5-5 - CASDRDYWDEQFF
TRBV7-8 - CASSLSWRGIKDQQYF
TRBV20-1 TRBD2 CSARDSTSGQETQYF
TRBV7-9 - CASSSTSGLDGYTF
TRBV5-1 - CASSLAFKNYGYTF
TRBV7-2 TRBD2 CASSHPRTSGSYNEQFF
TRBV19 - CASSIGGAFSGTEAFF
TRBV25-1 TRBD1 CASSEITGTGLQETQYF
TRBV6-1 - CASSVADSNQPQHF
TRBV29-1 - CSVETGVGAEDTQYF
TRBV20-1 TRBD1 CSAIRGGGHEQYF
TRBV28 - CASSRKRVGSTEAFF
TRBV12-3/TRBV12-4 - CASSPRRGGQPQHF
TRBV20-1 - CSARDWRGNNYGYTF
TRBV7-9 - CASSLDLRVSPLHF